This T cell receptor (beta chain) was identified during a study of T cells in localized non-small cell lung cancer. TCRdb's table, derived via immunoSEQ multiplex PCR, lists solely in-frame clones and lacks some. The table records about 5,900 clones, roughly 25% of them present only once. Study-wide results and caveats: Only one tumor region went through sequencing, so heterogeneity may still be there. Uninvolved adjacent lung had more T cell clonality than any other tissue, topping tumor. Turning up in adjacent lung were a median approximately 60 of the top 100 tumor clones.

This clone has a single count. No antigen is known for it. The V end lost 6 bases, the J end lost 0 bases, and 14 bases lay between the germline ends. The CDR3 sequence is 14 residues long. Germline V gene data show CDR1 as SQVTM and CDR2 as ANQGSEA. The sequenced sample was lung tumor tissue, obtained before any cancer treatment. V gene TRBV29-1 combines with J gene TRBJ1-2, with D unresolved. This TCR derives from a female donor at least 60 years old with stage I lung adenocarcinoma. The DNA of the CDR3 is TGCAGCGTACTCCCTTCGGCGGCTAACTATGGCTACACCTTC. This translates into CSVLPSAANYGYTF.